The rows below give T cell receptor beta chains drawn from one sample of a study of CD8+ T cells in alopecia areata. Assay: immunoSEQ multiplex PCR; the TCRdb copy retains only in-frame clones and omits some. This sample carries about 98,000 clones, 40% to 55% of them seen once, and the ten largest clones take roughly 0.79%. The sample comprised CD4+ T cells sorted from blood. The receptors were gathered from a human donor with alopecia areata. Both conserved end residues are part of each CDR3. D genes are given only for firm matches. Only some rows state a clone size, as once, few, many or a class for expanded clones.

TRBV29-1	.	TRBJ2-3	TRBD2	TGCAGCGTCGATAGCGGGAGCACAGATACGCAGTATTTT	CSVDSGSTDTQYF
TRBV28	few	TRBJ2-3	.	TGTGCCAGCAGTCACAGGGACAGCACAGATACGCAGTATTTT	CASSHRDSTDTQYF
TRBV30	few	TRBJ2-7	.	TGTGCCTGGAGGGGCAGGGCCTCCTACGAGCAGTACTTC	CAWRGRASYEQYF
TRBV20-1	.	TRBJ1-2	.	TGCAGTGCTAGCCTCCGGAGGGGCTACACCTTC	CSASLRRGYTF
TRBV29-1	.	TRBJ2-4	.	TGCAGCGCCGTAGGACAGCCAAAAACGGATCTGGCCAAAAACATTCAGTACTTC	CSAVGQPKTDLAKNIQYF
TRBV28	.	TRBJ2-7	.	TGTGCCAGTCAGATCCATCCGGCCACCTACGAGCAGTACTTC	CASQIHPATYEQYF
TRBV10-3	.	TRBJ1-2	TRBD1	TGTGCCATCAGTGTCAGGACAGGGGAGAGTGGCTACACCTTC	CAISVRTGESGYTF
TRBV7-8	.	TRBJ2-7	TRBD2	TGTGCCAGCAGCACGACCGGGACTAACTACGAGCAGTACTTC	CASSTTGTNYEQYF
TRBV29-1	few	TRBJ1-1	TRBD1	TGCAGCGTCGAGAAGACAGGGATAGACACTGAAGCTTTCTTT	CSVEKTGIDTEAFF
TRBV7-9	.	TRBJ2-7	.	TGTGCCAGCAGCACCGGGGGCGAGCAGTACTTC	CASSTGGEQYF
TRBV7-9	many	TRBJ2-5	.	TGTGCCAGCAGCTCTACCTCCGGTTGGCAGGGTGGGGAGACCCAGTACTTC	CASSSTSGWQGGETQYF
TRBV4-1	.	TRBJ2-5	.	TGCGCCAGCAGCCAAGAGCCCATAGAGACCCAGTACTTC	CASSQEPIETQYF
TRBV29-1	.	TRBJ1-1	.	TGCAGCGTCGGAGGGAGGGCGGGCACTGAAGCTTTCTTT	CSVGGRAGTEAFF
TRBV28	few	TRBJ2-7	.	TGTGCCAGCAGTTTGCTGGGCAACTACGAGCAGTACTTC	CASSLLGNYEQYF
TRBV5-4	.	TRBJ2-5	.	TGTGCCAGCAGCTTCCGGGATCAAGAGACCCAGTACTTC	CASSFRDQETQYF
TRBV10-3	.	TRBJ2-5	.	TGTGCCATCAGCGGGACCGAAGAGACCCAGTACTTC	CAISGTEETQYF
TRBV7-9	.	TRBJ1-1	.	TGTGCCAGCAGCGCCACATTAGTCGCTTTCTTT	CASSATLVAFF
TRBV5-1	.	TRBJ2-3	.	TGCGCCAGCAGCTTGGAACAGGGTAATGAGTATTTT	CASSLEQGNEYF
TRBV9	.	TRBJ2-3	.	TGTGCCAGCAGCGACCGGGATTTTAGCACAGATACGCAGTATTTT	CASSDRDFSTDTQYF
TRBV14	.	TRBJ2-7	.	TGTGCCAGCAGCCAAGATCCCAAGTCCTACGAGCAGTACTTC	CASSQDPKSYEQYF
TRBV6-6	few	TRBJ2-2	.	TGTGCCAGCAGGGATCTCACCGGGGAGCTGTTTTTT	CASRDLTGELFF
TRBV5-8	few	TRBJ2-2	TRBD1	TGTGCCAGCAGCTTCGGGACAGGGAGAGCCGGGGAGCTGTTTTTT	CASSFGTGRAGELFF
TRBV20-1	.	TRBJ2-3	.	TGCAGTGCCCTGACCACAGATACGCAGTATTTT	CSALTTDTQYF
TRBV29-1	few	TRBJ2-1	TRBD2	TGCAGCGTTCCGGGACTAGCGGGACTTTTTGGTTCCTACAATGAGCAGTTCTTC	CSVPGLAGLFGSYNEQFF
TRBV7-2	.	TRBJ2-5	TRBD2	TGTGCCAGCAGCCTACCGGGACTAGCGGGAGTAGAGACCCAGTACTTC	CASSLPGLAGVETQYF
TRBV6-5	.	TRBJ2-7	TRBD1	TGTGCCAGCATCTTCCAGGGGGTCCACGAGCAGTACTTC	CASIFQGVHEQYF
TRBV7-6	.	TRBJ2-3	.	TGTGCCAGCAGTCTTAACGGGGAACCAGATACGCAGTATTTT	CASSLNGEPDTQYF
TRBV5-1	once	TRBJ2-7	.	TGCGCCAGCAGCTTGGCCCACACTCTCCCGGTGGGGGAGCAGTACTTC	CASSLAHTLPVGEQYF
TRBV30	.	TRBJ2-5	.	TGTGCCTGGAGTGCGCAAGAGACCCAGTACTTC	CAWSAQETQYF
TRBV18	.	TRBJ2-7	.	TGTGCCAGCTCACCAGCGTCGATAGCGGCATCCTACGAGCAGTACTTC	CASSPASIAASYEQYF
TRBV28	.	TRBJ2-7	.	TGTGCCAGCAAGTTTACGGGCCGCTCCTACGAGCAGTACTTC	CASKFTGRSYEQYF